The 18 T cell receptor beta chains below all came from one sample that was sequenced in a study of CD8 T cells in ankylosing spondylitis. TCRdb itself ran the 5' RACE reads through MiXCR, one entry per CDR3 protein. The table has 150,000 to 200,000 distinct CDR3 sequences, 15% to 20% seen once. Sequenced: blood, either unsorted or a sorted T cell fraction (not recorded which). These receptors were collected from a male donor with ankylosing spondylitis or in good health (not recorded which).

CDR3 DNA: TGCGCCAGCAGTCAAGGGCCTAGCGCCGCCTACAATGAGCAGTTCTTC. It is translated as CASSQGPSAAYNEQFF. The gene calls are TRBV5-1 and TRBJ2-1, with D possibly being TRBD2 (6 bases). The CDR3 sequence is 16 residues long. The V end was cut by 5 bases, the J end by 2 bases, with 17 bases between. Germline V gives CDR1 SGHRS, CDR2 YFSETQ.

This clonotype has only a few counts. The V gene is TRBV6-1, the J gene TRBJ2-7; D may be TRBD1 or TRBD2 (5 bases each). Germline V gene lookup returns CDR1 MNHNS and CDR2 SASEGT. V dropped 5 bases and J dropped 4 bases, with 15 bases sitting between them. This CDR3 has 14 amino acids. CDR3 nucleotides: TGTGCCAGCAGTAAATCCGGGACGGTATACGAGCAGTACTTC. Translating gives CASSKSGTVYEQYF.

The chain is built from TRBV11-2 and TRBJ2-1; D not resolved. The V end was cut by 5 bases, the J end by 7 bases, with 12 bases between. Germline V gives CDR1 SGHAT, CDR2 FQNNGV. This CDR3 has 13 amino acids. CDR3 sequence (DNA): TGTGCCAGCAGCCCCGGTAGCTGGAATGAGCAGTTCTTC. It is translated as CASSPGSWNEQFF.

The gene calls are TRBV7-8 and TRBJ2-7; tentative D call: TRBD2 (6 bases). The CDR3 is 15 residues long. Looked up from germline, CDR1 is SGHVS and CDR2 is FQNEAQ. V was clipped by 1 base and J by 1 base, with 11 bases between them. DNA of the CDR3: TGTGCCAGCAGCTTAGTTCGGGAGTTGTCCTACGAGCAGTACTTC. Protein sequence: CASSLVRELSYEQYF.

In regard to this clonotype: This may be a read error: a much more frequent sequence differs by one nucleotide. The rearrangement uses TRBV2 and TRBJ2-5, with 7 bases matching TRBD1. The germline V gene has CDR1 SNHLY and CDR2 FYNNEI. The CDR3 consists of 13 residues. The CDR3, as DNA: TGTGTCAGCAGCCCGGACAGGCAAGAGACCCAGTACTTC. Protein: CVSSPDRQETQYF.

This clonotype was found many times. The genes are TRBV2 and TRBJ1-5, with D hard to call. V dropped 1 base and J dropped 1 base, with 5 bases sitting between them. Looked up from germline, CDR1 is SNHLY and CDR2 is FYNNEI. This CDR3 is built from 14 residues. CDR3 bases: TGTGCCAGCAGTGAAGTTACAAGCAATCAGCCCCAGCATTTT. Amino acids: CASSEVTSNQPQHF.

This clonotype was counted only a few times. The chain recombines TRBV5-1 with TRBJ1-6; 9 bases match TRBD1. The J segment lost 0 bases and the V segment lost 4 bases, leaving 5 bases of the junction unmatched. Germline V gene sequence: CDR1 SGHRS, CDR2 YFSETQ. The CDR3 covers 17 residues. Here the CDR3 DNA reads TGCGCCAGCAGCGACCCGGACAGGGGCTCCTATAATTCACCCCTCCACTTT. Amino acids: CASSDPDRGSYNSPLHF.

The chain has TRBV5-1 and TRBJ2-4, with D unclear. Germline values: CDR1 SGHRS, CDR2 YFSETQ. The CDR3 extends over 14 amino acids. V was cut by 0 bases and J by 9 bases, with 13 bases left in between. The CDR3 nucleotides read TGCGCCAGCAGCTTGGCCGGGCAGGTGGCCATTCAGTACTTC. Protein: CASSLAGQVAIQYF.

This clonotype was detected a few times. This CDR3 reads CASTQDNEQYF. CDR3 DNA: TGCGCCAGCACCCAAGATAACGAGCAGTACTTC. The chain couples TRBV5-1 to TRBJ2-7; D is ambiguous. This CDR3 has 11 residues. CDR1 SGHRS and CDR2 YFSETQ come from the germline V gene. Trimming stripped 6 bases from V and 5 bases from J, with 9 bases between.

The V call is TRBV7-7, the J call TRBJ2-7; maybe TRBD2 (6 bases). The CDR3 covers 15 residues. Germline CDR1 SSHAT, CDR2 FNYEAQ (reference sequence). V was trimmed by 4 bases and J by 5 bases, leaving 18 bases between them. The CDR3 is CASSSPGLFFHEQYF. CDR3 in DNA: TGTGCCAGCAGCTCTCCGGGACTTTTTTTCCACGAGCAGTACTTC.

V gene TRBV5-1 combines with J gene TRBJ1-2; 7 bases map to TRBD1. Germline values: CDR1 SGHRS, CDR2 YFSETQ. The CDR3 consists of 15 residues. Losses at the gene ends were 4 bases for V and 2 bases for J; bases not matched to a gene: 8. CDR3 in amino acids: CASSSQGGLNYGYTF. CDR3 DNA sequence: TGCGCCAGCAGCAGTCAGGGGGGTCTCAACTATGGCTACACCTTC.

The J gene is TRBJ1-1, the V gene TRBV5-4; TRBD1 aligns across 7 bases. J was trimmed by 0 bases and V by 2 bases; bases with no gene match: 4. The germline V gene has CDR1 SGHNT and CDR2 YYREEE (reference sequence). This CDR3 is built from 15 residues. CDR3 amino acids: CASSFGTAMNTEAFF. CDR3 sequence (DNA): TGTGCCAGCAGCTTCGGGACAGCAATGAACACTGAAGCTTTCTTT.

This clonotype has just one count. A single base separates this from a much larger clone, so it may be a read error. The rearrangement uses TRBV7-8 and TRBJ1-4; D uncertain. Trimming removed 6 bases from V and 9 bases from J, with 11 bases in between. The CDR3 runs to 12 residues. Germline CDR1 and CDR2: SGHVS and FQNEAQ. The CDR3: CASSPLRKKLFF. CDR3 bases: TGTGCCAGCAGTCCACTTCGGAAAAAACTGTTTTTT.

This clonotype was picked up many times. V gene TRBV3-1 combines with J gene TRBJ1-6, with TRBD1 as a possible D gene (5 bases). The CDR3 covers 15 residues. Trimming removed 6 bases from V and 4 bases from J, with 13 bases in between. CDR1 is LGHDT, CDR2 YNNKEL, per germline (reference sequence). CDR3 region: CASRGGTVYNSPLHF. In nucleotides, the CDR3 is TGTGCCAGCAGGGGGGGGACGGTTTATAATTCACCCCTCCACTTT.

This clonotype came up many times. The rearrangement uses TRBV4-2 and TRBJ2-1; the D call may be TRBD1 or TRBD2 (6 bases each). Per germline, CDR1 LGHNA and CDR2 YNFKEQ. Trimming removed 1 base at V and 7 bases at J, with 14 bases between. The CDR3 is 15 amino acids. CDR3 region: CASSQVPEGENEQFF. CDR3 DNA: TGTGCCAGCAGCCAAGTCCCGGAGGGGGAAAATGAGCAGTTCTTC.

This clonotype was observed a few times. This sequence joins TRBV20-1 and TRBJ2-7, with D possibly matching TRBD1 (5 bases). Germline loops: CDR1 DFQATT, CDR2 SNEGSKA (reference sequence). Trimming stripped 5 bases from V and 6 bases from J, with 17 bases between. CDR3 length: 13 amino acids. CDR3 DNA sequence: TGCAGTGCTCCCCTGGCAGGGCGTTTCGAGCAGTACTTC. This translates into CSAPLAGRFEQYF.

Only a few counts were recorded for this clonotype. This sequence joins TRBV7-9 and TRBJ1-2; D ambiguous. Germline CDR1 SEHNR, CDR2 FQNEAQ (reference sequence). This CDR3 region has 16 residues. V was shortened by 4 bases and J by 4 bases, with 19 bases between the two germline ends. CDR3 nucleotides: TGTGCCAGCAGCTCGAATACCGGGCCCACTCCCTATGGCTACACCTTC. It yields the protein CASSSNTGPTPYGYTF.

In nucleotides, the CDR3 is TGTGCCAGCAGCTGGGGACTAGCGGGATCAATCTCCTACAATGAGCAGTTCTTC. This translates into CASSWGLAGSISYNEQFF. The V gene is TRBV27, the J gene TRBJ2-1; 13 positions agree with TRBD2. CDR3 size: 18 residues. Germline loops: CDR1 MNHEY, CDR2 SMNVEV (reference sequence). The J segment lost 0 bases and the V segment lost 6 bases, leaving 8 bases of the junction unmatched.